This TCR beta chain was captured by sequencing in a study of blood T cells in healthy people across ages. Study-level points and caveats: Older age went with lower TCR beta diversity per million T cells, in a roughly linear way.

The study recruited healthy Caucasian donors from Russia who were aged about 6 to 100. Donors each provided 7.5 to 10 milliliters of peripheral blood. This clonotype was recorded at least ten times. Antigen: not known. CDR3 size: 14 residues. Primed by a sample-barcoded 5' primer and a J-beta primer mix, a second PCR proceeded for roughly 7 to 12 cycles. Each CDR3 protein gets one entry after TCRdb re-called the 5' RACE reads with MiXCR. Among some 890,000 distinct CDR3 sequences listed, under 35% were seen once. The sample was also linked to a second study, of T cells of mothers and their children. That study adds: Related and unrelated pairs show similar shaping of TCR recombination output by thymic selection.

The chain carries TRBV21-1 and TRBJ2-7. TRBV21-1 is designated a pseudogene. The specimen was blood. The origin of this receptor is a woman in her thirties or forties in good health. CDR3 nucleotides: TGTGCCAGCAGCAGAGGGTTTTGGGGTTACGAGCAGTACTTC. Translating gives CASSRGFWGYEQYF.